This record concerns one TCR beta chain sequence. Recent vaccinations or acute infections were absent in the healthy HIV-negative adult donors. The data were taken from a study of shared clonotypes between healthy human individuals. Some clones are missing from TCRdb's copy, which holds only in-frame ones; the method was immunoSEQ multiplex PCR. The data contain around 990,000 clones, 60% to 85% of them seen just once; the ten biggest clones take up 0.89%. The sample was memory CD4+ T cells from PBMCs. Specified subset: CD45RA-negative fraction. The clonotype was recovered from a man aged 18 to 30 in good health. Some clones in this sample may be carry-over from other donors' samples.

CDR3 nucleotide sequence: TGTGCCAGCAGCTTAAGTTATTCCTACGAGCAGTACTTC. Its translation is CASSLSYSYEQYF. The gene calls are TRBV7-3 and TRBJ2-7, with D uncertain. Germline CDR1 SGHTA, CDR2 FQGTGA. Trimming removed 1 base at V and 1 base at J, with 5 bases between. The CDR3 is made up of 13 amino acids.